This TCR beta chain was sequenced in a study of T cells expressing NK-cell markers. Points from the study as a whole: CD8+ T cells in 5 or 6 donors included dominant NKG2C+ clonotypes at roughly 1.0-7.0%. Among several donors, these clonotypes also ranked first in the CD3+CD56-NKG2C+ fraction.

The authors generated TCR beta cDNA through 5'RACE template switching with UMIs. TCRdb re-called the 5' RACE reads, yielding one record per CDR3 amino acid sequence without DNA. This repertoire includes under 500,000 distinct CDR3 sequences. Germline V gene lookup returns CDR1 SGHTA and CDR2 FQGNSA. This CDR3 comprises 17 residues. To note about this clonotype: What it binds is unknown.

The specimen sequenced was blood T cells: a sorted CD56 or NKG2C T cell subset, CD4+ or CD8+ T cells, or bulk PBMC T cells (not recorded which). This TCR was sampled from a woman aged 18 to 75 in good health. The chain employs TRBV7-2 and TRBJ2-3; TCRdb's assignment of TRBD2 cannot be checked, as there is no DNA. The CDR3 loop reads CASSLGLAGGSTDTQYF.